This entry concerns a single T cell receptor beta chain. As yet, its antigen is unknown. The data were produced by immunoSEQ multiplex PCR, yet TCRdb's version contains in-frame clones alone and is incomplete. Found here are about 10,000 clones; the top ten clones hold approximately 0.35%. Donors were around 11 juvenile idiopathic arthritis patients with active disease, 3 polyarticular and 8 oligoarticular. This specimen comes from a study of synovial regulatory T cells in juvenile arthritis. Study results and limitations: Synovial Treg CDR3 sequences overlapped more with iaTregs than other circulating Tregs. iaTreg TCR repertoires were largely private across patients and partially overlapped synovial Teff and blood CPL.

Germline lookup yields CDR1 LNHDA and CDR2 SQIVND (reference sequence). The CDR3 runs to 13 residues. The record lacks a DNA sequence. The sample was Treg cells from blood. Subset given: remaining (HLA-DR-negative) circulating blood Treg cells. The sequence derives from a donor between 2 and 29 years old with juvenile idiopathic arthritis. The chain has TRBV19 and TRBJ1-1. CDR3 in amino acids: CASSIVLTGEAFF. Together with reference TRBV19 and TRBJ1-1, the CDR3 gives the full variable domain: DGGITQSPKYLFRKEGQNVTLSCEQNLNHDAMYWYRQDPGQGLRLIYYSQIVNDFQKGDIAEGYSVSREKKESFPLTVTSAQKNPTAFYLCASSIVLTGEAFFGQGTRLTVV.